One sample yielded the 25 T cell receptor beta chains listed below, sequenced in a study of blood T cell repertoires in COVID-19. The assay was immunoSEQ multiplex PCR, and TCRdb's table has in-frame clones only and misses some. The data contain roughly 150,000 clones, about 88% of them singletons. Sequenced input: peripheral blood. The receptors shown here come from a woman in her fifties or sixties with COVID-19, enrolled during active disease.

This sequence joins TRBV7-9 and TRBJ1-1; D may be TRBD1 (5 bases). Germline CDR1 is SEHNR and CDR2 is FQNEAQ (reference sequence). With 5 bases removed from V and 1 base from J, the gap between germline ends came to 14 bases. This CDR3 is 15 amino acids long. CDR3 in amino acids: CASSQSLQANTEAFF. The CDR3 DNA is TGTGCCAGCAGCCAGTCCTTACAGGCGAACACTGAAGCTTTCTTT.

The chain carries TRBV9 and TRBJ2-5, with 14 bases aligning to TRBD2. V trimming: 3 bases; J trimming: 5 bases; junction bases outside the gene matches: 6. Germline lookup yields CDR1 SGDLS and CDR2 YYNGEE. The CDR3 length is 16 residues. The CDR3 sequence: CASSGGTSGSRETQYF. CDR3 bases: TGTGCCAGCAGCGGCGGGACTAGCGGGAGTCGGGAGACCCAGTACTTC.

This chain links TRBV5-8 with TRBJ2-1; TRBD2 might be the D (6 bases). V lost 0 bases and J 6 bases, leaving 16 bases between the germline ends. The CDR3 length is 16 residues. CDR1 and CDR2 (germline): SGHTS, YDEGEE. The CDR3 reads CASSLDPAGPLNEQFF. In DNA, the CDR3 is TGTGCCAGCAGCTTGGACCCGGCGGGACCCCTCAATGAGCAGTTCTTC.

This clone was seen just once. The rearrangement uses TRBV7-2 and TRBJ1-3; no definite D call. CDR1 is SGHTA, CDR2 FQGNSA, per germline. Trimming took 5 bases from V and 3 from J, leaving 17 bases between them. The CDR3 is 16 amino acids. CDR3 residues: CASSREAIRSGNTIYF. As DNA, the CDR3 is TGTGCCAGCAGCCGCGAGGCTATCCGCAGTGGAAACACCATATATTTT.

J is TRBJ1-2 and V is TRBV5-1; D is perhaps TRBD1 (6 bases). V shed 1 base and J shed 7 bases, with 8 bases lying between them. In germline, CDR1 is SGHRS, CDR2 YFSETQ. The CDR3 covers 12 residues. The CDR3 region has the DNA TGCGCCAGCAGCTTGTCAGGGGTTGGCTACACCTTC. Protein product: CASSLSGVGYTF.

The chain carries TRBV7-6 and TRBJ2-1; 8 bases align to TRBD2. V trimming: 4 bases; J trimming: 3 bases; junction bases outside the gene matches: 8. The germline gives CDR1 SGHVS, CDR2 FNYEAQ. The CDR3 loop spans 16 amino acids. The CDR3 protein is CASSSSAGVSYNEQFF. CDR3 coding DNA: TGTGCCAGCAGCTCATCAGCGGGAGTCAGCTACAATGAGCAGTTCTTC.

This chain uses TRBV6-6 with TRBJ2-7; TRBD1 matches 8 bases. The CDR3 covers 13 residues. The germline V gene has CDR1 MNHNY and CDR2 SVGAGI (reference sequence). V lost 7 bases to trimming and J lost 6 bases; unmatched junction nucleotides: 8. CDR3 nucleotide sequence: TGTGCCAGCACTTTGGACAGGGAAACCGAGCAGTACGTC. Translated: CASTLDRETEQYV.

The chain links TRBV5-1 to TRBJ1-3; 7 positions agree with TRBD1. The trim removed 4 bases at V and 4 bases at J, leaving 5 bases unmatched. The CDR3 covers 14 residues. The germline CDR1 and CDR2 sequences are SGHRS and YFSETQ. The CDR3 DNA reads as TGCGCCAGCAGCATGACAGGGCCCGGAAACACCATATATTTT. It is translated as CASSMTGPGNTIYF.

The chain recombines TRBV15 with TRBJ1-6, with D perhaps matching TRBD1 (5 bases). In germline, CDR1 is LNHNV, CDR2 YYDKDF (reference sequence). Trimming took 0 bases from V and 13 from J, leaving 13 bases between them. The CDR3 is made up of 14 amino acids. The CDR3 sequence: CATSRDRGGYPLHF. The DNA for the CDR3 is TGTGCCACCAGCAGAGATCGGGGGGGTTACCCCCTCCACTTT.

The chain has TRBV5-1 and TRBJ1-1, with a weak D call TRBD1 (6 bases). From germline, CDR1 is SGHRS and CDR2 YFSETQ. The CDR3 is 14 residues long. Trimming cost V 2 bases and J 0 bases, with 8 bases left between them. CDR3 bases: TGCGCCAGCAGCTTTGGGGGCGTGAACACTGAAGCTTTCTTT. It is translated as CASSFGGVNTEAFF.

The genes are TRBV6-5 and TRBJ2-1, with 12 bases that match TRBD2. The germline V gene has CDR1 MNHEY and CDR2 SVGAGI. V was pared by 7 bases and J by 9 bases, with 10 bases of the junction left unmatched. The CDR3 loop spans 15 amino acids. CDR3 nucleotides: TGTGCCAGCACCGGACTAGCGGGGACCCAGGGTGAGCAGTTCTTC. Protein: CASTGLAGTQGEQFF.

CDR3 DNA: TGTGCCAGCAGCGACGGACAGGGGCCGGGGGTGAACACTGAAGCTTTCTTT. Translation gives CASSDGQGPGVNTEAFF. This chain links TRBV21-1 with TRBJ1-1; whether TRBD1, the table's D call, matches the DNA was not checked. TRBV21-1 is a listed pseudogene. The CDR3 is 17 residues long.

The V call is TRBV7-8, the J call TRBJ1-3, with TRBD1 matching 9 bases. The CDR3 totals 17 residues. Germline CDR1 SGHVS, CDR2 FQNEAQ. With 3 bases clipped from V and 4 bases from J, the junction kept 10 bases outside the gene matches. The CDR3 nucleotides read TGTGCCAGCAGCTTCCCCTCCGGGACAGGGTTCGGAAACACCATATATTTT. Its translation: CASSFPSGTGFGNTIYF.

This chain links TRBV11-2 with TRBJ2-3, with TRBD2 matching over 10 bases. V was clipped by 5 bases and J by 2 bases; unmatched bases: 7. Germline CDR1 is SGHAT and CDR2 is FQNNGV. This CDR3 is built from 16 residues. The CDR3 region has the DNA TGTGCCAGCAGCCCAGGCAGCGGGAGGGCCACAGATACGCAGTATTTT. Protein: CASSPGSGRATDTQYF. Full variable domain (outside the CDR3, taken from reference TRBV11-2 and TRBJ2-3): EAGVAQSPRYKIIEKRQSVAFWCNPISGHATLYWYQQILGQGPKLLIQFQNNGVVDDSQLPKDRFSAERLKGVDSTLKIQPAKLEDSAVYLCASSPGSGRATDTQYFGPGTRLTVL.

The CDR3 loop reads CASSEFSGQGGADTQYF. The DNA for the CDR3 is TGTGCCAGCAGTGAATTTTCGGGGCAGGGGGGTGCAGATACGCAGTATTTT. The gene calls are TRBV25-1 and TRBJ2-3, with a possible D match to TRBD1 (7 bases). The CDR3 extends over 17 amino acids. Germline CDR1 and CDR2: MGHDK and SYGVNS. V was trimmed by 1 base and J by 4 bases, leaving 18 bases between them. The variable domain in full, completed from reference TRBV25-1 and TRBJ2-3, reads EADIYQTPRYLVIGTGKKITLECSQTMGHDKMYWYQQDPGMELHLIHYSYGVNSTEKGDLSSESTVSRIRTEHFPLTLESARPSHTSQYLCASSEFSGQGGADTQYFGPGTRLTVL.

The chain combines TRBV6-5 with TRBJ1-5; 9 nucleotides line up with TRBD1. V was pared by 10 bases and J by 4 bases, with 8 bases of the junction left unmatched. The germline V gene encodes CDR1 MNHEY and CDR2 SVGAGI. The CDR3 is 14 amino acids. In nucleotides, the CDR3 is TGTGCCACCGTACAGGGGGCCGAGAATCAGCCCCAGCATTTT. As protein: CATVQGAENQPQHF.

The chain recombines TRBV7-9 with TRBJ1-2; possible D gene TRBD1, 5 bases. V was clipped by 5 bases and J by 4 bases, with 11 bases between them. Germline V CDR1 and CDR2: SEHNR, FQNEAQ (reference sequence). The length of the CDR3 is 13 residues. The CDR3 coding sequence is TGTGCCAGCAGCGAAGACAGTCCCTATGGCTACACCTTC. Translated: CASSEDSPYGYTF.

This chain connects TRBV6-5 to TRBJ2-1; 7 bases are shared with TRBD1. After removal of 7 bases from V and 0 bases from J, the junction contained 3 bases not matched to a gene. The CDR3 is 14 amino acids. CDR1 and CDR2 from the germline V gene are MNHEY and SVGAGI. The DNA of the CDR3 is TGTGCCAGCATCCGGGACAGCTCCTACAATGAGCAGTTCTTC. This codes for CASIRDSSYNEQFF.

The gene calls are TRBV3-1 (or the pseudogene TRBV3-2) and TRBJ2-1; 7 bases are shared with TRBD2. Germline V CDR1 and CDR2: LGHDT, YNNKEL (reference sequence). J was trimmed by 7 bases and V by 4 bases; bases with no gene match: 7. CDR3 size: 14 residues. CDR3 DNA: TGTGCCAGCAGCCCAAACCGGGGAGGGAATGAGCAGTTCTTC. This sequence encodes CASSPNRGGNEQFF.

The chain couples TRBV7-2 to TRBJ1-2, with 9 bases identical to TRBD1. V shed 5 bases and J 2 bases; nucleotides not matched to a gene: 3. The CDR3 length is 14 residues. CDR1 is SGHTA and CDR2 is FQGNSA in the germline V gene. CDR3 residues: CASSMDRGNYGYTF. CDR3 nucleotides: TGTGCCAGCAGCATGGACAGGGGCAACTATGGCTACACCTTC.

The chain joins TRBV5-6 to TRBJ1-5; tentative D call: TRBD1 (5 bases). V was pared by 2 bases and J by 4 bases, with 10 bases between. The CDR3 sequence is 14 residues long. Germline V gives CDR1 SGHDT, CDR2 YYEEEE. The CDR3 coding sequence is TGTGCCAGCAGCTTTCGGCAGGGAAATCAGCCCCAGCATTTT. This gives the protein CASSFRQGNQPQHF.

This chain uses TRBV4-1 with TRBJ1-6; a possible D gene is TRBD1 (5 bases). This CDR3 is built from 17 residues. V was trimmed by 4 bases and J by 0 bases, leaving 13 bases between them. Germline values: CDR1 MGHRA, CDR2 YSYEKL. The CDR3 nucleotides read TGCGCCAGCAGCCTGGCGGGACGGAGCTCCTATAATTCACCCCTCCACTTT. This codes for CASSLAGRSSYNSPLHF.

The rearrangement links TRBV28 to TRBJ2-1, with 7 bases that match TRBD2. V dropped 7 bases and J dropped 0; count of bases not matched to a gene: 6. Germline V CDR1 and CDR2: MDHEN, SYDVKM. This CDR3 region has 15 residues. CDR3 region: CASTLGGVSYNEQFF. CDR3 nucleotide sequence: TGTGCCAGCACCTTGGGGGGGGTCTCCTACAATGAGCAGTTCTTC.

The V gene is TRBV19, the J gene TRBJ1-5; 11 bases match TRBD1. With 6 bases clipped from V and 6 bases from J, the junction kept 4 bases outside the gene matches. This CDR3 contains 14 residues. Per the germline V gene, CDR1 is LNHDA and CDR2 is SQIVND (reference sequence). The CDR3 protein is CASRSGTGGQPQHF. The CDR3, as DNA: TGTGCCAGTAGATCCGGGACAGGGGGTCAGCCCCAGCATTTT.

This clone was detected once. The chain uses TRBV6-6 and TRBJ1-4; TRBD1 matches at 7 bases. This CDR3 is built from 13 residues. Trimming took 6 bases from V and 4 from J; bases not matched to a gene: 2. Germline V gives CDR1 MNHNY, CDR2 SVGAGI (reference sequence). CDR3 bases: TGTGCCAGCAGCCCAGGGGGTAATGAAAAACTGTTTTTT. Amino acids: CASSPGGNEKLFF.